A selection of T cell receptor beta chains follows, all from one sample in a study of response to subunit inactivated influenza vaccine. MiXCR, applied by TCRdb to the RT-PCR reads, yields one record per CDR3 protein. Of roughly 460,000 distinct CDR3 sequences listed, about a tenth are singletons. The material sequenced was PBMCs from blood, taken roughly 6 weeks after vaccination. Receptors originate from a man aged 45 to 65 who received an inactivated influenza vaccine. The CDR3 runs from the conserved cysteine through the conserved F or W. The order of the fields is J gene, clone size, D gene, V gene, CDR3 protein, CDR3 DNA. The D gene is left open where the match is weak. Clone size is not always given. Where it is, it says once, few, many or a class for expanded clones.

j_gene: TRBJ2-2
abundance: few
d_gene: -
v_gene: TRBV25-1
CDR3aa: CASSDLRGGYTGELFF
CDR3nt: TGTGCCAGCAGTGACCTGAGGGGAGGATACACCGGGGAGCTGTTTTTT

j_gene: TRBJ2-1
abundance: -
d_gene: TRBD2
v_gene: TRBV12-3/TRBV12-4
CDR3aa: CASSFSGGAMAYNEQFF
CDR3nt: TGTGCCAGCAGTTTTTCCGGGGGGGCCATGGCGTACAATGAGCAGTTCTTC

j_gene: TRBJ2-2
abundance: -
d_gene: TRBD1
v_gene: TRBV6-2/TRBV6-3
CDR3aa: CASSFNQDRAWTGELFF
CDR3nt: TGTGCCAGCAGTTTCAACCAAGACAGGGCATGGACCGGGGAGCTGTTTTTT

j_gene: TRBJ1-5
abundance: -
d_gene: -
v_gene: TRBV15
CDR3aa: CATSREGNSNQPQHF
CDR3nt: TGTGCCACCAGCAGAGAAGGGAATAGCAATCAGCCCCAGCATTTT

j_gene: TRBJ2-3
abundance: -
d_gene: -
v_gene: TRBV6-1
CDR3aa: CASSTQGRSTDTQYF
CDR3nt: TGTGCCAGCAGTACACAGGGCCGAAGCACAGATACGCAGTATTTT

j_gene: TRBJ2-7
abundance: -
d_gene: TRBD1
v_gene: TRBV27
CDR3aa: CASSPSTGTDYEQYF
CDR3nt: TGTGCCAGCAGCCCGAGTACCGGGACAGACTACGAGCAGTACTTC

j_gene: TRBJ1-6
abundance: -
d_gene: -
v_gene: TRBV10-3
CDR3aa: CAIREQGLGSPLHF
CDR3nt: TGTGCCATCAGGGAACAAGGGTTGGGTTCACCCCTCCACTTT

j_gene: TRBJ1-1
abundance: -
d_gene: -
v_gene: TRBV10-3
CDR3aa: CAISGDAGASEAFF
CDR3nt: TGTGCCATCAGTGGCGACGCTGGGGCGTCTGAAGCTTTCTTT

j_gene: TRBJ2-7
abundance: -
d_gene: TRBD1
v_gene: TRBV7-9
CDR3aa: CASSSMPGQGFYEQYF
CDR3nt: TGTGCCAGCAGCTCGATGCCGGGACAGGGATTCTACGAGCAGTACTTC

j_gene: TRBJ2-7
abundance: many
d_gene: -
v_gene: TRBV6-5
CDR3aa: CASSFAGVPYEQYF
CDR3nt: TGTGCCAGCAGTTTCGCCGGGGTTCCCTACGAGCAGTACTTC

j_gene: TRBJ2-6
abundance: few
d_gene: -
v_gene: TRBV25-1
CDR3aa: CASSNRTHRGGGANVLTF
CDR3nt: TGTGCCAGCAGTAATAGAACTCACAGGGGAGGCGGGGCCAACGTCCTGACTTTC

j_gene: TRBJ2-3
abundance: few
d_gene: -
v_gene: TRBV6-1
CDR3aa: CASSAFRVGTDTQYF
CDR3nt: TGTGCCAGCAGTGCCTTCCGGGTTGGGACAGATACGCAGTATTTT

j_gene: TRBJ2-1
abundance: -
d_gene: -
v_gene: TRBV2
CDR3aa: CASSTPEWPPRNEQFF
CDR3nt: TGTGCCAGCAGCACCCCCGAATGGCCTCCGAGAAATGAGCAGTTCTTC

j_gene: TRBJ2-7
abundance: many
d_gene: TRBD2
v_gene: TRBV12-3/TRBV12-4
CDR3aa: CASTRGVEQYF
CDR3nt: TGTGCCAGCACCCGGGGGGTCGAGCAGTACTTC

j_gene: TRBJ2-1
abundance: -
d_gene: TRBD1
v_gene: TRBV10-3
CDR3aa: CATKNRDRGHNEQFF
CDR3nt: TGTGCCACCAAGAACCGGGACAGGGGGCACAATGAGCAGTTCTTC

j_gene: TRBJ1-1
abundance: -
d_gene: -
v_gene: TRBV6-2/TRBV6-3
CDR3aa: CASSYSSLGWAGGWNTEAFF
CDR3nt: TGTGCCAGCAGTTACTCGAGCCTCGGATGGGCGGGGGGCTGGAACACTGAAGCTTTCTTT

j_gene: TRBJ2-2
abundance: many
d_gene: -
v_gene: TRBV10-1
CDR3aa: CASRPQTGNTGELFF
CDR3nt: TGCGCCAGCAGACCACAGACAGGGAACACCGGGGAGCTGTTTTTT

j_gene: TRBJ2-2
abundance: -
d_gene: -
v_gene: TRBV4-3
CDR3aa: CASSQGPLYTGELFF
CDR3nt: TGCGCCAGCAGCCAAGGCCCCCTCTACACCGGGGAGCTGTTTTTT

j_gene: TRBJ2-1
abundance: many
d_gene: -
v_gene: TRBV12-3/TRBV12-4
CDR3aa: CASSLGAPYNEQFF
CDR3nt: TGTGCCAGCAGTTTGGGGGCACCATACAATGAGCAGTTCTTC

j_gene: TRBJ2-7
abundance: -
d_gene: TRBD1
v_gene: TRBV5-1
CDR3aa: CASSWTTGTEQYF
CDR3nt: TGCGCCAGCAGCTGGACGACAGGGACCGAGCAGTACTTC

j_gene: TRBJ2-3
abundance: -
d_gene: TRBD2
v_gene: TRBV4-3
CDR3aa: CASSQLTGGRSDTQYF
CDR3nt: TGCGCCAGCAGCCAACTGACGGGGGGGCGGTCAGATACGCAGTATTTT

j_gene: TRBJ2-4
abundance: -
d_gene: -
v_gene: TRBV6-1
CDR3aa: CASAQEGAKNIQYF
CDR3nt: TGTGCCAGCGCGCAAGAGGGGGCCAAAAACATTCAGTACTTC

j_gene: TRBJ2-7
abundance: many
d_gene: -
v_gene: TRBV5-1
CDR3aa: CASSLDVNSYEQYF
CDR3nt: TGCGCCAGCAGCTTGGACGTGAACTCCTACGAGCAGTACTTC

j_gene: TRBJ2-1
abundance: -
d_gene: -
v_gene: TRBV29-1
CDR3aa: CSVGQQGRGGEQFF
CDR3nt: TGCAGCGTTGGTCAGCAGGGGAGAGGTGGTGAGCAGTTCTTC

j_gene: TRBJ2-1
abundance: -
d_gene: -
v_gene: TRBV24-1
CDR3aa: CATSDSGAYNEQFF
CDR3nt: TGTGCCACCAGTGATTCGGGGGCCTACAATGAGCAGTTCTTC

j_gene: TRBJ2-5
abundance: many
d_gene: -
v_gene: TRBV20-1
CDR3aa: CSAWRETQYF
CDR3nt: TGCAGTGCCTGGAGGGAGACCCAGTACTTC

j_gene: TRBJ1-5
abundance: -
d_gene: -
v_gene: TRBV7-2
CDR3aa: CASSLTGTRGNQPQHF
CDR3nt: TGTGCCAGCAGTTTGACGGGGACACGAGGAAATCAGCCCCAGCATTTT

j_gene: TRBJ2-7
abundance: -
d_gene: TRBD2
v_gene: TRBV20-1
CDR3aa: CSAPQRELIQGYEQYF
CDR3nt: TGCAGTGCCCCACAGCGGGAGTTGATTCAGGGCTACGAGCAGTACTTC

j_gene: TRBJ2-3
abundance: many
d_gene: TRBD2
v_gene: TRBV6-5
CDR3aa: CASSYLSGGSRTDTQYF
CDR3nt: TGTGCCAGCAGTTACCTATCCGGCGGGAGTCGTACAGATACGCAGTATTTT

j_gene: TRBJ2-3
abundance: few
d_gene: -
v_gene: TRBV6-2/TRBV6-3
CDR3aa: CASSTRAQGPDTQYF
CDR3nt: TGTGCCAGCAGTACCAGGGCCCAGGGTCCAGATACGCAGTATTTT

j_gene: TRBJ2-5
abundance: -
d_gene: -
v_gene: TRBV5-1
CDR3aa: CASSLGVGAGETQYF
CDR3nt: TGCGCCAGCAGCTTGGGCGTCGGGGCTGGAGAGACCCAGTACTTC

j_gene: TRBJ2-4
abundance: -
d_gene: TRBD1
v_gene: TRBV19
CDR3aa: CASSSRDRSNIQYF
CDR3nt: TGTGCCAGTAGTTCCCGGGACAGGTCGAACATTCAGTACTTC

j_gene: TRBJ1-2
abundance: many
d_gene: -
v_gene: TRBV5-1
CDR3aa: CASSSGSSKDGYTF
CDR3nt: TGCGCCAGCAGCTCGGGGTCCTCAAAGGATGGCTACACCTTC

j_gene: TRBJ2-5
abundance: few
d_gene: -
v_gene: TRBV21-1
CDR3aa: CASSKRQGEETQYF
CDR3nt: TGTGCCAGCAGCAAGAGACAGGGGGAAGAGACCCAGTACTTC

j_gene: TRBJ2-1
abundance: -
d_gene: -
v_gene: TRBV12-3/TRBV12-4
CDR3aa: CASSHRQNSYNEQFF
CDR3nt: TGTGCCAGCAGTCATCGACAGAACTCCTACAATGAGCAGTTCTTC

j_gene: TRBJ2-2
abundance: few
d_gene: -
v_gene: TRBV4-2
CDR3aa: CASSQGALNTGELFF
CDR3nt: TGTGCCAGCAGCCAAGGAGCTCTTAACACCGGGGAGCTGTTTTTT

j_gene: TRBJ2-7
abundance: many
d_gene: -
v_gene: TRBV10-2
CDR3aa: CASSERQGHLSYEQYF
CDR3nt: TGCGCCAGCAGTGAGCGCCAGGGCCACCTTTCCTACGAGCAGTACTTC

j_gene: TRBJ2-7
abundance: -
d_gene: TRBD1
v_gene: TRBV7-2
CDR3aa: CASSSGQPIGEQYF
CDR3nt: TGTGCCAGCAGCTCGGGACAGCCGATCGGGGAGCAGTACTTC

j_gene: TRBJ2-5
abundance: few
d_gene: TRBD1
v_gene: TRBV7-2
CDR3aa: CASSRGTGVETQYF
CDR3nt: TGTGCCAGCAGCCGAGGGACAGGGGTAGAGACCCAGTACTTC

j_gene: TRBJ2-2
abundance: -
d_gene: -
v_gene: TRBV28
CDR3aa: CASSLIQGLTTGELFF
CDR3nt: TGTGCCAGCAGTTTAATACAGGGACTAACGACCGGGGAGCTGTTTTTT

j_gene: TRBJ2-6
abundance: -
d_gene: TRBD1
v_gene: TRBV5-4
CDR3aa: CASSPGQGRSGANVLTF
CDR3nt: TGTGCCAGCAGCCCGGGACAGGGGAGGTCTGGGGCCAACGTCCTGACTTTC

j_gene: TRBJ2-3
abundance: few
d_gene: TRBD2
v_gene: TRBV7-4
CDR3aa: CASSSSRVAGASTDTQYF
CDR3nt: TGTGCCAGCAGTTCAAGTCGGGTAGCGGGGGCCAGCACAGATACGCAGTATTTT

j_gene: TRBJ2-2
abundance: few
d_gene: -
v_gene: TRBV10-1
CDR3aa: CASSVPGSGELFF
CDR3nt: TGCGCCAGCAGTGTGCCCGGGTCCGGGGAGCTGTTTTTT

j_gene: TRBJ2-1
abundance: -
d_gene: -
v_gene: TRBV4-3
CDR3aa: CASSQVEGNLQFF
CDR3nt: TGCGCCAGCAGCCAGGTAGAGGGGAACCTGCAGTTCTTC